These T cell receptor beta chains were read from a single sample in a study of beta chain features in type 1 diabetes. The repertoire was sequenced with immunoSEQ multiplex PCR; TCRdb's copy has only in-frame clones and lacks some. The sample lists fewer than 650,000 clones; 15% to 18% were seen once. Sample: naive CD4+ T cells from blood. The source of these receptors is a man aged 18 to 35 in good health. Both conserved end residues are part of each CDR3. D genes are given only for firm matches. A row's size may be missing; if present it is once, few, many or a size class.

TRBV6-6	.	14	TRBD1	TRBJ1-2	TGTGCCAGCGCGAGGGACAGGGCGAACTATGGCTACACCTTC	CASARDRANYGYTF
TRBV29-1	few	13	TRBD1	TRBJ2-7	TGCAGCGTTATGTACAGGGGGCGATACGAGCAGTACTTC	CSVMYRGRYEQYF
TRBV4-3	few	14	TRBD2	TRBJ2-1	TGCGCCAGCAGCCTTCTAGCGGGCTACAATGAGCAGTTCTTC	CASSLLAGYNEQFF
TRBV7-8	.	15	.	TRBJ1-2	TGTGCCAGCAGCCAGAGGGACCCCAGGCGGTATGGCTACACCTTC	CASSQRDPRRYGYTF
TRBV4-3	.	16	TRBD2	TRBJ2-7	TGCGCCAGCAGCCCCTCCGCTAGCGGCAGCTCCTACGAGCAGTACTTC	CASSPSASGSSYEQYF
TRBV9	.	13	.	TRBJ1-6	TGTGCCAGCAGCCCTCGCCTGACAGGCCCCTTTCACTTT	CASSPRLTGPFHF
TRBV28	.	14	TRBD2	TRBJ2-7	TGTGCCAGCAGCCCACTAGCGGGAGCCTACGAGCAGTACTTC	CASSPLAGAYEQYF
TRBV10-3	few	12	TRBD1	TRBJ1-2	TGTGCCATCAGATTCGGGACAGAAAGCTACACCTTC	CAIRFGTESYTF
TRBV7-9	.	11	.	TRBJ2-7	TGTGCCAGCACCCCAGGGGACGAGCAGTACTTC	CASTPGDEQYF
TRBV28	few	14	.	TRBJ2-3	TGTGCCAGCAGTAAAGCAGGGAGCACAGATACGCAGTATTTT	CASSKAGSTDTQYF
TRBV7-2	few	17	TRBD2	TRBJ2-7	TGTGCCAGCAGCTTAGTGAGACTAGCGGGAGGGCCTTTGAAGCAGTACTTC	CASSLVRLAGGPLKQYF
TRBV15	.	15	TRBD1	TRBJ2-6	TGTGCCACCAGTAGGGGGCCGGCTGGGGCCAACGTCCTGACTTTC	CATSRGPAGANVLTF
TRBV27	few	14	.	TRBJ1-3	TGTGCCAGTCGGGGCAGCAGTGTTGGAAACACCATATATTTT	CASRGSSVGNTIYF
TRBV15	few	14	.	TRBJ1-5	TGTGCCACCAGCAGCCCTCGGCCGAATCAGCCCCAGCATTTT	CATSSPRPNQPQHF
TRBV6-5	.	16	TRBD1	TRBJ1-5	TGTGCCAGCAGTTCCCCCCAGGGGGGGCACAATCAGCCCCAGCATTTT	CASSSPQGGHNQPQHF
TRBV28	.	17	.	TRBJ2-2	TGTGCCAGCAGTTACCCCCCCCGGGGGCAGAACACCGGGGAGCTGTTTTTT	CASSYPPRGQNTGELFF
TRBV7-9	.	15	.	TRBJ1-2	TGTGCCAGCAGCTTAGCCCCCGCCAGGGTGGGTGGCTACACCTTC	CASSLAPARVGGYTF
TRBV7-9	few	12	.	TRBJ2-4	TGTGCCAGCAGCCTAGAGGTACACATTCAGTACTTC	CASSLEVHIQYF
TRBV12-2	.	14	.	TRBJ2-5	TGTGCAAGTCGCTTAGGACAGGGAGTAGATACCCAGTACTTC	CASRLGQGVDTQYF
TRBV18	few	15	TRBD2	TRBJ2-1	TGTGCCAGCTCACCCCAAGGACTAGCAAGGGATGAGCAGTTCTTC	CASSPQGLARDEQFF
TRBV18	.	14	.	TRBJ2-3	TGTGCCAGCTCACCTCAGACGATCACAGATACGCAGTATTTT	CASSPQTITDTQYF
TRBV28	.	15	.	TRBJ2-7	TGTGCCAGCAGTTTAACCATCCCCATCGAGTACGAGCAGTACTTC	CASSLTIPIEYEQYF
TRBV18	.	13	TRBD1	TRBJ2-7	TGTGCCAGCCTGCCCCTGACAGGGTCCGAGCAGTACTTC	CASLPLTGSEQYF
TRBV20-1	few	11	.	TRBJ1-1	TGCAGTGCTAGAGGATTTTCTGAAGCTTTCTTT	CSARGFSEAFF
TRBV11-1	.	15	.	TRBJ2-3	TGTGCCAGCAGCCCCGCCGGGGCGGTCCCAGATACGCAGTATTTT	CASSPAGAVPDTQYF
TRBV15	.	16	.	TRBJ1-1	TGTGCCACCAGCAGAGATCTGAGACAAACTAACACTGAAGCTTTCTTT	CATSRDLRQTNTEAFF
TRBV7-9	few	14	.	TRBJ2-7	TGTGCCAGCAGCCGTACGCGGGGCACGTACGAGCAGTACTTC	CASSRTRGTYEQYF
TRBV10-3	.	12	TRBD1	TRBJ2-7	TGTGCCATCCGAGGCAGGGGGTACGAGCAGTACTTC	CAIRGRGYEQYF
TRBV25-1	few	15	.	TRBJ2-7	TGTGCCAGCAGTGACCCAGGGGTCCCCATCTACGAGCAGTACTTC	CASSDPGVPIYEQYF
TRBV11-1	few	14	.	TRBJ2-7	TGTGCCAGCAGCTTAGCGCGACAGAGTTACGAGCAGTACTTC	CASSLARQSYEQYF
TRBV6-5	.	13	.	TRBJ1-2	TGTGCCAGCAGTCGGGACGAAGGGTATGGCTACACCTTC	CASSRDEGYGYTF
TRBV9	.	14	.	TRBJ1-1	TGTGCCAGCAGCCCCGGACGGGTGAACACTGAAGCTTTCTTT	CASSPGRVNTEAFF
TRBV18	.	15	.	TRBJ1-1	TGTGCCAGCTCAACGGACAGTCTTCCGAACACTGAAGCTTTCTTT	CASSTDSLPNTEAFF
TRBV18	.	14	TRBD1	TRBJ2-7	TGTGCCAGCTCAGCTTCGACAGGGGGTAGGGAGCAGTACTTC	CASSASTGGREQYF
TRBV29-1	few	13	.	TRBJ1-2	TGCAGCGTTGAGCCTAGGGGCAGCTATGGCTACACCTTC	CSVEPRGSYGYTF
TRBV7-9	few	16	.	TRBJ1-1	TGTGCCAGCAGCCGGAGCCGGGGAAACATGAACACTGAAGCTTTCTTT	CASSRSRGNMNTEAFF
TRBV7-3	.	15	TRBD1	TRBJ2-5	TGTGCCAGCAGCTTAACGGTCGGACAGGGTGCGACCCAGTACTTC	CASSLTVGQGATQYF
TRBV19	.	13	TRBD1	TRBJ2-7	TGTGCCAGTAGTATCACAGGGGACCACGAGCAGTACTTC	CASSITGDHEQYF
TRBV30	.	13	.	TRBJ2-2	TGTGCCTGGACAGGGGCGAACACCGGGGAGCTGTTTTTT	CAWTGANTGELFF
TRBV30	few	14	.	TRBJ1-2	TGTGCCTGGTGTCCGACAGGCCCCACCTATGGCTACACCTTC	CAWCPTGPTYGYTF
TRBV14	few	18	.	TRBJ1-6	TGTGCCAGCAGCCCGGTAGGACCGGGGGCCACTTATAATTCACCCCTCCACTTT	CASSPVGPGATYNSPLHF
TRBV28	.	14	.	TRBJ1-1	TGTGCCGGCAAAGGGGGGGCGATGAACACTGAAGCTTTCTTT	CAGKGGAMNTEAFF
TRBV6-6	.	14	.	TRBJ2-6	TGTGCCAGCAGCCAGCACCTAGGGGCCAACGTCCTGACTTTC	CASSQHLGANVLTF
TRBV27	few	17	TRBD1	TRBJ1-5	TGTGCCAGCAGTGCCTCCGGGACAGGGTTACGGGATCAGCCCCAGCATTTT	CASSASGTGLRDQPQHF